The entry below describes one TCR beta chain. CDR1 SGDLS and CDR2 YYNGEE come from the germline V gene. V dropped 0 bases and J dropped 2 bases, with 9 bases sitting between them. This CDR3 has 15 amino acids. The study counted Cohort 3 donors as recovered given two negative PCRs, clearance, or symptom resolution. Sequenced by immunoSEQ multiplex PCR; TCRdb stores in-frame clones only, minus some. The sample holds a few hundred thousand clones, 82% seen once. This record comes from a study of blood T cell repertoires in COVID-19. Study-wide background: There were acute and convalescent COVID-19 samples, and they came from the United States, Italy and Spain. In each case, the material was cDNA or gDNA derived from T cells, B-cell-depleted T cells, or PBMCs.

The chain employs TRBV9 and TRBJ1-5; no clear D. This clonotype was sampled from a woman aged 55-69 years who had recovered from COVID-19. The sequencing sample was made of PBMCs or T cells enriched from blood (not recorded which). CDR3 sequence (DNA): TGTGCCAGCAGCGTAGACCCCATAGGCAATCAGCCCCAGCATTTT. Protein sequence: CASSVDPIGNQPQHF.